The sequence of this T cell receptor (beta chain) was determined in a study of blood T cell repertoires in COVID-19. Study-level information: The United States, Italy and Spain provided the acute and convalescent COVID-19 samples. T cells, B-cell-depleted T cells, or PBMCs supplied cDNA or gDNA.

The CDR3 runs to 15 residues. The junction had 13 bases not matched to a gene; V was cut back by 5 bases and J by 6 bases. The V gene's germline CDR1 is SGHAT and CDR2 FQNNGV. In the authors' workflow: From reference gene primer amplification, estimates of nucleated cell counts were derived. Data came from immunoSEQ multiplex PCR; TCRdb stores just in-frame clones and leaves some out. That table gives V, J and clone size, and the DNA gave D and trimming. Here the sample spans fewer than 55,000 clones, 75% to 90% being singletons. This clone showed up many times. The genes are TRBV11-2 and TRBJ2-7, with 7 nucleotides matching TRBD1. The sequence came from a human donor with acute or convalescent COVID-19. The donor label of this sample is uncertain. The sample consisted of peripheral blood. CDR3 nucleotides: TGTGCCAGCAGCCTGAGCCGGGACAGTCTCTTCGAGCAGTACTTC. Amino acids: CASSLSRDSLFEQYF.